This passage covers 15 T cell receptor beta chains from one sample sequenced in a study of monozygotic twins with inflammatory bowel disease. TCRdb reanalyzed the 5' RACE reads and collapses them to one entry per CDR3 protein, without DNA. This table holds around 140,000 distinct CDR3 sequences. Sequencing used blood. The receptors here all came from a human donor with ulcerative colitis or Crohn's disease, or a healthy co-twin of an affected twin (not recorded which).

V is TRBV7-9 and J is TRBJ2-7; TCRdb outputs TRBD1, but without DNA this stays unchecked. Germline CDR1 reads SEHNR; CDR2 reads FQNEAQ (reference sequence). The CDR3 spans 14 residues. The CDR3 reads CATPDDGGSYEQYF.

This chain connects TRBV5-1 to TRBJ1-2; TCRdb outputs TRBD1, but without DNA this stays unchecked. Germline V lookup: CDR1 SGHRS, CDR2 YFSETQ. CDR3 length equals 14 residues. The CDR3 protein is CASSLGTGGRGYTF. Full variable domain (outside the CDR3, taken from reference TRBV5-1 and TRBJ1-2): KAGVTQTPRYLIKTRGQQVTLSCSPISGHRSVSWYQQTPGQGLQFLFEYFSETQRNKGNFPGRFSGRQFSNSRSEMNVSTLELGDSALYLCASSLGTGGRGYTFGSGTRLTVV.

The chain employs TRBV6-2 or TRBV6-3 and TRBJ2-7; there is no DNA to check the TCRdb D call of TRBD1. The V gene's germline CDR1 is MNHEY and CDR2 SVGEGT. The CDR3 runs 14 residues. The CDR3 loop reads CASSYPGHHYEQYF.

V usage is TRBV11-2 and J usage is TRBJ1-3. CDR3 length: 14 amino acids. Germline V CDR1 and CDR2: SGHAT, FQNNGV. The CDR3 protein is CASSSRNSGNTIYF.

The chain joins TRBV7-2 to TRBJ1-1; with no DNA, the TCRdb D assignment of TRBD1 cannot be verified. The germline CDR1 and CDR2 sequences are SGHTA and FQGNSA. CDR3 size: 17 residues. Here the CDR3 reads CASSLVQGWGMNTEAFF.

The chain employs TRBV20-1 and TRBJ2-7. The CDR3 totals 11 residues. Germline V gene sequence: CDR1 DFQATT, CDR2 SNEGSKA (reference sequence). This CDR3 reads CSASWRSEQYF.

The CDR3: CASSQGPPRSQPQHF. The rearrangement uses TRBV4-3 and TRBJ1-5. The CDR3 is 15 amino acids. Germline CDR1 is LGHNA and CDR2 is YSLEER.

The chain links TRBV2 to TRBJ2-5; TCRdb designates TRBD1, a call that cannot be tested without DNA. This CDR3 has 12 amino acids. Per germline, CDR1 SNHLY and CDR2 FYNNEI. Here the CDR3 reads CASGTHQETQYF.

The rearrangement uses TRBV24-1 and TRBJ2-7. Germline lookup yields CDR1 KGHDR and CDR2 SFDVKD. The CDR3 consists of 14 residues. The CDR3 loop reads CATSDSADSYEQYF.

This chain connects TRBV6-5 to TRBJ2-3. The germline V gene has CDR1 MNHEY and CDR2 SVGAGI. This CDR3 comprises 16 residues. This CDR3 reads CASSYAGVSPTDTQYF.

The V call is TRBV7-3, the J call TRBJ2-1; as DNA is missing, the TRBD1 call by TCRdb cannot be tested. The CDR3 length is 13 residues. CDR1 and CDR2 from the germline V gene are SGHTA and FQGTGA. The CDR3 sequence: CASSLIGTSEQFF.

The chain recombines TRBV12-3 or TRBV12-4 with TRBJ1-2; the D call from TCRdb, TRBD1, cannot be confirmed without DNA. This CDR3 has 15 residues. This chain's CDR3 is CASTGHGQGNYGYTF.

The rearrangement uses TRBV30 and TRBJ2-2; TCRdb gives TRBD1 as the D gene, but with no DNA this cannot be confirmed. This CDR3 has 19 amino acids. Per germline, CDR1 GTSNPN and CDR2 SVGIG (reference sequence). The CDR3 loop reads CAWSVRYLQGKTNTGELFF.

CDR3 region: CASSTYATGGRYEQHF. The J gene is TRBJ2-7, the V gene TRBV19; as DNA is missing, the TRBD1 call by TCRdb cannot be tested. The V gene's germline CDR1 is LNHDA and CDR2 SQIVND (reference sequence). The CDR3 extends over 16 amino acids.

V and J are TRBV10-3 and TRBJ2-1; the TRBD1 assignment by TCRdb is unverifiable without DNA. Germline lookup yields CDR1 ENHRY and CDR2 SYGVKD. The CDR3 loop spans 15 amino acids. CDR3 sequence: CAIRLAADPLGEQFF.